What follows are 7 T cell receptor beta chains derived from one specimen sequenced in a study of blood T cell repertoires in COVID-19. Clones were read by immunoSEQ multiplex PCR, and TCRdb kept only the in-frame ones, dropping some. The sample contains about 290,000 clones, around four fifths of which appear only once. Sequences were obtained from peripheral blood. The source of these receptors is a woman aged 50 to 65 with active or convalescent COVID-19.

The CDR3 region is CASRRTGIKGYTF. The CDR3 DNA is TGTGCCAGCAGGCGGACAGGGATTAAGGGCTACACCTTC. This chain connects TRBV27 to TRBJ1-2; TRBD1 matches 8 bases. The germline CDR1 and CDR2 sequences are MNHEY and SMNVEV (reference sequence). Trimming removed 6 bases from V and 8 bases from J; junction bases left unmatched: 8. The CDR3 consists of 13 residues.

The V and J genes are TRBV18 and TRBJ1-1, with a weak D call TRBD1 (5 bases). V was cut by 3 bases and J by 1 base, with 12 bases left in between. Per germline, CDR1 KGHSH and CDR2 LQKENI. This CDR3 contains 15 residues. Written as DNA, the CDR3 is TGTGCCAGCTCACCGATCCAGGGTTCGAACACTGAAGCTTTCTTT. Translating it yields CASSPIQGSNTEAFF.

This clone has more than one count but fewer than ten. This chain's CDR3 is CASSSGLKNTEAFF. The CDR3 bases are TGTGCCAGCAGTTCGGGACTGAAGAACACTGAAGCTTTCTTT. The gene calls are TRBV6-6 and TRBJ1-1, with D perhaps matching TRBD1 (5 bases). V was trimmed by 4 bases and J by 1 base, leaving 10 bases between them. The CDR3 has 14 amino acids. The germline V gene has CDR1 MNHNY and CDR2 SVGAGI (reference sequence).

The rearrangement links TRBV18 to TRBJ2-2; 7 bases fit TRBD2. Unmatched junction bases numbered 2, after V lost 3 bases and J lost 1 base. This CDR3 comprises 15 residues. Germline V lookup: CDR1 KGHSH, CDR2 LQKENI. The CDR3 spells CASSPQRGNTGELFF. Written as DNA, the CDR3 is TGTGCCAGCTCACCCCAGCGGGGGAACACCGGGGAGCTGTTTTTT.

This clone was picked up one time. The J gene is TRBJ1-1, the V gene TRBV7-9, with a tentative D call TRBD1 (5 bases). V was cut by 0 bases and J by 3 bases, with 8 bases left in between. Germline V gene sequence: CDR1 SEHNR, CDR2 FQNEAQ (reference sequence). The CDR3 totals 14 residues. CDR3 sequence (DNA): TGTGCCAGCAGCTTAGCTCCCAGGGACACTGAAGCTTTCTTT. Translating it yields CASSLAPRDTEAFF.

This clone showed up just once. The chain uses TRBV28 and TRBJ1-5; D is ambiguous. CDR1 is MDHEN and CDR2 is SYDVKM in the germline V gene. V lost 10 bases to trimming and J lost 2 bases, with 12 bases between them. The CDR3 extends over 13 amino acids. The CDR3: CAIRVGGNQPQHF. The DNA of the CDR3 is TGTGCCATTCGGGTCGGTGGCAATCAGCCCCAGCATTTT.

This clone was seen only a few times. The J gene is TRBJ2-3, the V gene TRBV19; maybe TRBD2 (6 bases). The V gene lost 7 bases and the J gene lost 5 bases, with 19 bases spanning the gap. CDR3 length equals 15 residues. CDR1 LNHDA and CDR2 SQIVND come from the germline V gene (reference sequence). The CDR3, as DNA: TGTGCCAGTACCCCCCGGAGGGCGGGAATAGATACGCAGTATTTT. Its translation is CASTPRRAGIDTQYF. The full variable domain, in which reference TRBV19 and TRBJ2-3 provide the parts outside the CDR3, is DGGITQSPKYLFRKEGQNVTLSCEQNLNHDAMYWYRQDPGQGLRLIYYSQIVNDFQKGDIAEGYSVSREKKESFPLTVTSAQKNPTAFYLCASTPRRAGIDTQYFGPGTRLTVL.